The present TCR beta chain was sequenced within a study of CD8+ T cells in alopecia areata. This clone came up a few times. The target antigen is unknown. Study outcomes and limitations: Normal scalp had lower clonality than lesional scalp, with alopecia totalis/universalis lesions showing this most strongly.

It was cDNA, reverse transcribed from extracted RNA, that served as the sequencing template. TCRdb keeps only in-frame clones here, not all; method: immunoSEQ multiplex PCR. The sample lists about 64,000 clones; 40% to 50% were seen once. Deletions cut 6 bases from V and 4 bases from J, with 13 bases between. Germline V gene sequence: CDR1 MDHEN, CDR2 SYDVKM. This CDR3 has 14 residues. The clonotype originates from a human donor with alopecia areata. Input material: NKG2D-low CD8+ T cells sorted from blood. This chain connects TRBV28 to TRBJ1-5, with D perhaps matching TRBD1 (5 bases). For the CDR3, the DNA is TGTGCCAGCAGGGCAGGGAACCCGAATCAGCCCCAGCATTTT. Translating gives CASRAGNPNQPQHF.